This T cell receptor (beta chain) was recovered during a study of CD8 T cells in ankylosing spondylitis. Whole-study results and caveats: Made up of 7 to 9 highly homologous variants, a TCR beta motif appeared characteristic of ankylosing spondylitis blood. The authors reported significant enrichment of disease-linked clones in matched ankylosing spondylitis synovial fluid.

In its sample, this clonotype was seen a few times. Its antigen is unidentified. The germline V and J ends were trimmed by 3 bases and 4 bases, with 12 bases remaining between them. Germline lookup yields CDR1 DFQATT and CDR2 SNEGSKA (reference sequence). The CDR3 has 14 amino acids. Via MiXCR, TCRdb re-called the 5' RACE reads, giving one row per CDR3 protein. The data contain about 130,000 distinct CDR3 sequences, roughly an eighth of them singletons. Sequences were obtained from blood, either unsorted or a sorted T cell fraction (not recorded which). The chain is built from TRBV20-1 and TRBJ2-2, with D hard to call. The receptor comes from a female donor with ankylosing spondylitis or in good health (not recorded which). CDR3 amino acids: CSASWPGGTGELFF. The DNA for the CDR3 is TGCAGTGCTAGTTGGCCCGGTGGCACCGGGGAGCTGTTTTTT.